One sample yielded the 26 T cell receptor beta chains listed below, sequenced in a study of blood T cell repertoires in COVID-19. The repertoire was sequenced with immunoSEQ multiplex PCR; TCRdb's copy has only in-frame clones and lacks some. The data hold roughly 190,000 clones, with 80% observed a single time. Sequencing was carried out using peripheral blood. Source of these receptors: a man aged 55 to 70 with acute or convalescent COVID-19.

This clone is a singleton in its sample. This chain joins TRBV11-2 and TRBJ1-2; D perhaps matches TRBD1 (6 bases). The length of the CDR3 is 13 residues. Germline V lookup: CDR1 SGHAT, CDR2 FQNNGV. The V and J ends lost 5 bases and 5 bases respectively, with 12 bases between them. The chain's CDR3 is CASSPSTGYGYTF. CDR3 in DNA: TGTGCCAGCAGCCCATCCACAGGGTATGGCTACACCTTC.

This clone was seen only once. The V and J genes are TRBV6-6 and TRBJ2-7; 9 bases line up with TRBD1. J was trimmed by 6 bases and V by 2 bases; bases with no gene match: 2. The length of the CDR3 is 13 residues. Looked up from germline, CDR1 is MNHNY and CDR2 is SVGAGI (reference sequence). The CDR3 region is CASSYGQGSEQYF. The CDR3 DNA is TGTGCCAGCAGTTACGGACAGGGGAGCGAGCAGTACTTC.

V and J are TRBV6-1 and TRBJ2-1; D is perhaps TRBD2 (6 bases). This CDR3 is built from 17 residues. Trimming shortened V by 4 bases and J by 0 bases, and 16 bases separated the two germline ends. Germline values: CDR1 MNHNS, CDR2 SASEGT. The CDR3 protein is CASSGLLAGSSYNEQFF. The CDR3 coding sequence is TGTGCCAGCAGTGGCCTACTAGCCGGGAGCTCCTACAATGAGCAGTTCTTC.

V is TRBV6-2 or TRBV6-3 and J is TRBJ1-2; 8 bases match TRBD1. Trimming removed 0 bases from V and 11 bases from J; junction bases left unmatched: 2. Germline CDR1 is MNHEY and CDR2 is SVGEGT. The CDR3 extends over 12 amino acids. The CDR3 is CASSYSHRGYTF. CDR3 nucleotides: TGTGCCAGCAGTTACTCTCACAGGGGGTACACCTTC.

The table lists this clone with a count of one. The chain couples TRBV7-2 to TRBJ2-7, with 10 bases aligning to TRBD1. The CDR3 is 15 amino acids. Trimming cost V 5 bases and J 6 bases; bases outside gene matches: 10. Germline CDR1 SGHTA, CDR2 FQGNSA. The CDR3 sequence is CASSIPGTGVFEQYF. As DNA, the CDR3 is TGTGCCAGCAGCATACCGGGGACAGGGGTTTTCGAGCAGTACTTC.

The chain recombines TRBV5-6 with TRBJ2-1; 10 nucleotides line up with TRBD1. Trimming took 1 base from V and 9 from J; bases not matched to a gene: 7. CDR1 and CDR2 (germline): SGHDT, YYEEEE. This CDR3 is built from 15 residues. CDR3 region: CASSLRDRGQVEQFF. The CDR3 nucleotides are TGTGCCAGCAGCTTGAGGGACAGGGGTCAGGTTGAGCAGTTCTTC.

This chain links TRBV3-1 (or the pseudogene TRBV3-2) with TRBJ1-3, with D hard to call. Germline CDR1 reads LGHDT; CDR2 reads YNNKEL (reference sequence). The germline V and J ends were trimmed by 1 base and 0 bases, with 7 bases remaining between them. This CDR3 region has 15 residues. The CDR3 nucleotides read TGTGCCAGCAGCCAAGCCCAACTCTCTGGAAACACCATATATTTT. It codes for CASSQAQLSGNTIYF.

This chain connects TRBV12-5 to TRBJ1-1; D might be TRBD1 (5 bases). Trimming left V 2 bases short and J 5 bases short, with 12 bases between. Germline V gives CDR1 LGHNT, CDR2 FRNRAP. The CDR3 runs 14 residues. The CDR3 coding sequence is TGTGCTAGTGGTTTGACAGGTTTAGGTACTGAAGCTTTCTTT. Its translation: CASGLTGLGTEAFF.

The rearrangement uses TRBV20-1 and TRBJ2-4; no clear D. Germline V lookup: CDR1 DFQATT, CDR2 SNEGSKA (reference sequence). V shed 6 bases and J shed 7 bases, with 10 bases lying between them. CDR3 length equals 11 residues. CDR3 sequence: CSATLRNIQYF. DNA for the CDR3: TGCAGTGCCACCCTGCGCAACATTCAGTACTTC.

The chain recombines TRBV10-3 with TRBJ1-1; perhaps TRBD1 as D (6 bases). The CDR3 spans 14 residues. Trimming took off 4 bases at V and 1 base at J, with 10 bases between the two ends. The germline gives CDR1 ENHRY, CDR2 SYGVKD. The CDR3, as DNA: TGTGCCATCAGTGCCAGGGGAAAGAACACTGAAGCTTTCTTT. Its translation is CAISARGKNTEAFF.

As for this clone: The identical CDR3 is also encoded by other nucleotide sequences in the sample. The V gene is TRBV6-6, the J gene TRBJ1-2, with 7 bases lining up with TRBD1. V trimming: 6 bases; J trimming: 2 bases; junction bases outside the gene matches: 3. Germline lookup yields CDR1 MNHNY and CDR2 SVGAGI (reference sequence). This CDR3 comprises 13 residues. CDR3 nucleotides: TGTGCCAGCAGCCGGGACAGCAACTATGGCTACACCTTC. The encoded protein is CASSRDSNYGYTF.

The chain has TRBV29-1 and TRBJ2-7, with no clear D. The V and J ends lost 5 bases and 0 bases respectively, with 11 bases between them. Germline V CDR1 and CDR2: SQVTM, ANQGSEA. The CDR3 runs to 13 residues. The CDR3 loop reads CSVRLADSYEQYF. Here the CDR3 DNA reads TGCAGCGTTCGACTGGCGGACTCCTACGAGCAGTACTTC.

The table lists this clone with a count of one. This chain links TRBV18 with TRBJ2-5; TRBD2 matches 9 bases. The germline gives CDR1 KGHSH, CDR2 LQKENI. Trimming removed 3 bases from V and 5 bases from J; junction bases left unmatched: 4. This CDR3 comprises 14 residues. The CDR3 sequence: CASSPLAGGETQYF. CDR3 in DNA: TGTGCCAGCTCACCCCTCGCGGGGGGGGAGACCCAGTACTTC.

The J gene is TRBJ1-2, the V gene TRBV10-3, with 8 bases matching TRBD1. CDR1 is ENHRY and CDR2 is SYGVKD in the germline V gene. V shed 11 bases, J shed 7 bases, and the junction held 12 bases outside the gene matches. The CDR3 is 13 amino acids. The CDR3 sequence is CASKDRAGGGYTF. CDR3 in DNA: TGTGCCTCGAAGGACAGGGCAGGTGGTGGCTACACCTTC.

The chain uses TRBV9 and TRBJ1-6; D unresolved. The CDR3 has 15 amino acids. The germline CDR1 and CDR2 sequences are SGDLS and YYNGEE. The V end was cut by 1 base, the J end by 7 bases, with 12 bases between. The CDR3 is CASSVHSGSNSPLHF. CDR3 bases: TGTGCCAGCAGCGTACATTCGGGATCGAATTCACCCCTCCACTTT.

The rearrangement links TRBV2 to TRBJ2-3; 10 positions match TRBD2. The CDR3 runs to 15 residues. In germline, CDR1 is SNHLY, CDR2 FYNNEI. The V gene end was trimmed by 6 bases and the J gene end by 7 bases; junction bases not matched to a gene: 10. DNA of the CDR3: TGTGCCAGCAGGATCCTAGCGGGAGAACCGTATACGCAGTATTTT. Translating it yields CASRILAGEPYTQYF.

V and J are TRBV4-3 and TRBJ2-3; D is perhaps TRBD2 (7 bases). Trimming cost V 5 bases and J 1 base, with 19 bases left between them. Germline lookup yields CDR1 LGHNA and CDR2 YSLEER. This CDR3 region has 17 residues. Written as DNA, the CDR3 is TGCGCCAGCAGCGCCGAAGTCGGGGGGCGCGGCACAGATACGCAGTATTTT. Its translation is CASSAEVGGRGTDTQYF.

The gene calls are TRBV19 and TRBJ1-5; D is unresolved. Trimming cost V 3 bases and J 3 bases, with 12 bases left between them. Germline CDR1 and CDR2: LNHDA and SQIVND (reference sequence). The CDR3 spans 15 residues. The CDR3 protein is CASSIGPRSNQPQHF. The CDR3 DNA sequence: TGTGCCAGTAGTATTGGGCCCCGATCCAATCAGCCCCAGCATTTT.

The rearrangement uses TRBV6-5 and TRBJ2-3; 14 positions agree with TRBD2. V lost 6 bases, J lost 6 bases, and 5 bases stayed unmatched. This CDR3 region has 15 residues. The germline gives CDR1 MNHEY, CDR2 SVGAGI. This CDR3 reads CASRTTSGGADTQYF. The DNA of the CDR3 is TGTGCCAGCAGGACGACTAGCGGGGGGGCGGATACGCAGTATTTT.

In regard to this clone: The sample holds other DNA sequences that translate to the same CDR3. The genes are TRBV6-5 and TRBJ1-2; 7 bases map to TRBD1. The CDR3 has 13 residues. The J segment lost 2 bases and the V segment lost 6 bases, leaving 3 bases of the junction unmatched. Germline V CDR1 and CDR2: MNHEY, SVGAGI. CDR3 loop: CASSSTGNYGYTF. DNA of the CDR3: TGTGCCAGCAGCTCGACAGGGAACTATGGCTACACCTTC.

The genes are TRBV7-2 and TRBJ2-1; 10 nucleotides agree with TRBD2. Germline V gene lookup returns CDR1 SGHTA and CDR2 FQGNSA. J was trimmed by 2 bases and V by 1 base; bases with no gene match: 2. The CDR3 has 16 residues. The chain's CDR3 is CASSLGLAGAYNEQFF. As DNA, the CDR3 is TGTGCCAGCAGCTTAGGGCTAGCGGGGGCCTACAATGAGCAGTTCTTC.

In this sample, this clone turned up a few times. The rearrangement links TRBV6-6 to TRBJ2-3; 14 positions match TRBD2. The ends lost 6 bases at V and 2 bases at J; junction bases unmatched: 4. The CDR3 extends over 16 amino acids. CDR1 is MNHNY, CDR2 SVGAGI, per germline (reference sequence). The CDR3 nucleotides are TGTGCCAGCAGACAGACTAGCGGGGGGGCCACAGATACGCAGTATTTT. Residues: CASRQTSGGATDTQYF.

This chain connects TRBV10-3 to TRBJ2-1, with D uncertain. V lost 7 bases, J lost 7 bases, and 8 bases lay in between. This CDR3 is 11 amino acids long. Germline-derived CDR1 and CDR2 are ENHRY and SYGVKD. The DNA of the CDR3 is TGTGCCATCATTGACGGGAATGAGCAGTTCTTC. It specifies CAIIDGNEQFF.

This clone has at least ten counts. The chain joins TRBV6-4 to TRBJ1-2; perhaps TRBD1 as D (5 bases). The CDR3 consists of 16 residues. Germline values: CDR1 MRHNA, CDR2 SNTAGT. V was clipped by 2 bases and J by 0 bases, with 13 bases between them. CDR3 bases: TGTGCCAGCAGTGACCGGGCAGGGATTACTAACTATGGCTACACCTTC. Translation gives CASSDRAGITNYGYTF.

This chain joins TRBV5-6 and TRBJ1-3; D possibly corresponds to TRBD1 (5 bases). Germline V gene lookup returns CDR1 SGHDT and CDR2 YYEEEE. V was clipped by 3 bases and J by 8 bases, with 21 bases between them. This CDR3 is built from 16 residues. For the CDR3, the DNA is TGTGCCAGCAGCTCCTCGGGACTCCTACTCCGGCACACCATATATTTT. This codes for CASSSSGLLLRHTIYF.

The chain uses TRBV7-4 and TRBJ2-7; possible D gene TRBD1, 6 bases. Germline V gene data show CDR1 as SGHVT and CDR2 as SQSDAQ. Trimming removed 1 base at V and 0 bases at J, with 10 bases between. The CDR3 has 15 amino acids. The CDR3, as DNA: TGTGCCAGCAGCTTAGGCAGGGGATTCTCCTACGAGCAGTACTTC. Its translation is CASSLGRGFSYEQYF.